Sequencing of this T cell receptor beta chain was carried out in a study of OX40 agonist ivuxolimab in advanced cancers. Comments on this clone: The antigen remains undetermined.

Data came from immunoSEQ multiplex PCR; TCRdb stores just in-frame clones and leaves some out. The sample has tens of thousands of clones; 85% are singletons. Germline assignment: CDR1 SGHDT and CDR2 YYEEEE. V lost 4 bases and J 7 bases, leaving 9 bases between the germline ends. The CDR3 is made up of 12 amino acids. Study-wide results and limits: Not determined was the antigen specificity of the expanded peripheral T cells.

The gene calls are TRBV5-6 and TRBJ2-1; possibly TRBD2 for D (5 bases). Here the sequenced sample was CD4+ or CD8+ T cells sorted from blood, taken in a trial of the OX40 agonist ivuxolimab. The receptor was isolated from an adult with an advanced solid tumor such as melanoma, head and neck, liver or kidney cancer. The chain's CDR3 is CASSEGVNEQFF. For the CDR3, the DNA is TGTGCCAGCAGCGAGGGAGTAAATGAGCAGTTCTTC.